This T cell receptor beta chain was recovered during a study of T cell repertoires in cytomegalovirus infection. Of note for this clonotype: Its cognate antigen is unknown.

This CDR3 is 17 amino acids long. The V gene's germline CDR1 is MNHEY and CDR2 SMNVEV (reference sequence). Trimming cost V 5 bases and J 3 bases, with 17 bases left between them. TCRdb ran MiXCR on the reads and lists one entry per CDR3 protein. This sample yields hundreds of thousands of distinct CDR3 sequences, of which roughly 29% are seen a single time; around 20% belongs to the top ten. The chain carries TRBV27 and TRBJ2-6; D may be TRBD1 (5 bases). The material sequenced was cultured PBMCs, taken from culture after CMV antigen stimulation. This receptor was obtained from a human donor in good health (CMV status not recorded). Some clones in this sample may be carry-over from other donors' samples. The CDR3 sequence is CASSKGYPESGANVLTF. The CDR3 bases are TGTGCCAGCAGTAAGGGGTACCCAGAGAGTGGGGCCAACGTCCTGACTTTC.